The T cell receptor beta chain under discussion was sequenced for a study of blood T cell repertoires in COVID-19. The overall study: Recovered Cohort 3 donors showed two negative PCRs, clearance, or symptom resolution.

The protocol was immunoSEQ multiplex PCR, while the TCRdb copy is restricted to in-frame clones and leaves out a portion. This repertoire shows fewer than 200,000 clones, about 86% found once; its top ten account for 20% to 25%. The CDR3 totals 13 residues. Germline V CDR1 and CDR2: PRHDT, FYEKMQ (reference sequence). Trimming stripped 8 bases from V and 6 bases from J, with 16 bases between. This clone appeared a few times. Sequences were obtained from PBMCs or T cells enriched from blood (not recorded which). The V gene is TRBV13, the J gene TRBJ1-2; D is possibly TRBD1 (6 bases). The receptor comes from a woman in her forties in a cohort exposed to, infected with or recovered from COVID-19 (not recorded which). DNA of the CDR3: TGTGCCAGCGGACAGCCACTCCCTCATGGCTACACCTTC. This gives the protein CASGQPLPHGYTF. The variable domain in full, with the rest retrieved from reference TRBV13 and TRBJ1-2, is AAGVIQSPRHLIKEKRETATLKCYPIPRHDTVYWYQQGPGQDPQFLISFYEKMQSDKGSIPDRFSAQQFSDYHSELNMSSLELGDSALYFCASGQPLPHGYTFGSGTRLTVV.